This record covers a single TCR beta chain. The data originate from a study of blood T cell repertoires in COVID-19. Study-wide background: Acute and convalescent COVID-19 samples came from the United States, Italy and Spain. The cDNA or gDNA used as material had been derived from T cells, B-cell-depleted T cells, or PBMCs.

Germline CDR1 MDHEN, CDR2 SYDVKM. The V gene lost 6 bases and the J gene lost 6 bases, with 8 bases spanning the gap. This CDR3 region has 12 residues. In the authors' methods: Reference gene primer amplification gave estimated nucleated cell counts. Libraries were prepared by immunoSEQ multiplex PCR; TCRdb keeps only in-frame clonotypes and omits some of them. Clone size and the V and J calls come from that table; the DNA yielded D and trimming. The data contain roughly 100,000 clones, 82% of them singletons. The sequence was obtained from a man at least 80 years old with acute or convalescent COVID-19. Sequences were obtained from peripheral blood. This rearrangement joins TRBV28 to TRBJ1-4; no reliable D call. The CDR3 DNA follows: TGTGCCAGCAGCGAGGCCCATGAAAAACTGTTTTTT. It yields the protein CASSEAHEKLFF. Using reference TRBV28 and TRBJ1-4 for the parts outside the CDR3, the full variable domain is DVKVTQSSRYLVKRTGEKVFLECVQDMDHENMFWYRQDPGLGLRLIYFSYDVKMKEKGDIPEGYSVSREKKERFSLILESASTNQTSMYLCASSEAHEKLFFGSGTQLSVL.